The rows below give T cell receptor beta chains drawn from one sample of a study of Graves' ophthalmopathy and Graves' hyperthyroidism. TCRdb recomputed calls from the multiplex PCR reads with MiXCR, one row per CDR3 protein. Of more than 1,000,000 distinct CDR3 sequences in the sample, roughly two fifths were seen once. The sequenced sample consisted of peripheral blood or thyroid tissue (not recorded which). These receptor sequences come from an adult man with Graves' hyperthyroidism. Each CDR3 is given without its conserved first and last residue. The D gene is left open where the match is weak. Size values are once, few and many counts, or a class for expanded clones, and some rows have none.

clone_size,d_call,v_call,j_call,cdr3_length,cdr3_aa
many,TRBD2,TRBV19,TRBJ2-2,14,ASSPSRSGRPGELF
-,-,TRBV7-9,TRBJ1-2,10,ASSLFLGGYT
-,TRBD1,TRBV15,TRBJ1-2,11,ATSSSGGRGYT
many,-,TRBV10-2,TRBJ2-7,9,ASSDSNEQY
-,TRBD1,TRBV7-2,TRBJ1-5,13,ASSPTQGGREPQH
many,-,TRBV20-1,TRBJ1-5,11,SASVDSNQPQH
-,-,TRBV11-2,TRBJ1-1,11,ASSLGAVTEAF
few,-,TRBV7-2,TRBJ1-1,13,ASSQDFGRATEAF
-,-,TRBV12-5,TRBJ2-2,11,ASGLGPGWGLF
many,TRBD2,TRBV29-1,TRBJ2-5,11,SVASGTQETQY
-,-,TRBV2,TRBJ2-3,12,ASSGRGIADTQY
few,-,TRBV12-3/TRBV12-4,TRBJ1-3,12,ASSSYISGNTIY
many,TRBD1,TRBV7-9,TRBJ2-5,14,ASSRTRQGFQETQY
-,-,TRBV29-1,TRBJ1-2,12,SVPYGERNYGYT
-,TRBD2,TRBV10-3,TRBJ2-7,12,AIGPSGGNTGQY
-,-,TRBV10-2,TRBJ2-1,10,ASNSGYNEQF
many,-,TRBV9,TRBJ2-5,15,ASSDTPSTGRGETQY
-,-,TRBV7-3,TRBJ1-4,13,ASSLARTIWEKLF
few,-,TRBV12-3/TRBV12-4,TRBJ1-1,14,ASSFLQPRMNTEAF
-,TRBD1,TRBV15,TRBJ1-1,11,ASQGAGNTEAF
-,-,TRBV10-3,TRBJ1-5,12,ASSPRTYNQPQH
-,-,TRBV5-5,TRBJ1-1,12,ASSLEGWNTEAF
few,TRBD1,TRBV20-1,TRBJ2-2,13,SARGQGLLSGELF
many,-,TRBV10-3,TRBJ1-1,12,AISVWGRNTEAF
many,-,TRBV29-1,TRBJ2-7,11,SVEPDGPGEQY
-,-,TRBV2,TRBJ2-7,10,ASTLNSNQQY
-,-,TRBV11-2,TRBJ1-1,13,ASSYAFGRTVGAF
few,-,TRBV9,TRBJ2-7,12,ASSAQLSSYEQY
-,-,TRBV10-3,TRBJ2-7,12,AISESSQGSEQY
-,-,TRBV2,TRBJ2-7,10,ASSVASGSLY
-,-,TRBV5-4,TRBJ2-5,15,ASSQIRDKYFQETQY
-,-,TRBV6-5,TRBJ1-4,14,ASSYASSRESGKLF
many,-,TRBV19,TRBJ1-1,13,ASSIRSSSYSEAF
once,TRBD1,TRBV5-5,TRBJ2-5,12,ASRLVSQGETQY
once,TRBD1,TRBV29-1,TRBJ1-4,12,SYTGAVTNEKLF
-,TRBD1,TRBV10-3,TRBJ1-6,13,ASRDRDATNSPLH
once,-,TRBV29-1,-,9,SAGTNYEQY
-,-,TRBV19,TRBJ2-1,12,ASSGPTDYNEQF
-,TRBD1,TRBV5-5,TRBJ2-5,13,ASSSRTGDKETQY
many,TRBD2,TRBV7-2,TRBJ2-7,13,ASSLVSGGQDEQY
-,-,TRBV7-9,TRBJ2-5,12,ASSFRQVSETQY
-,TRBD1,TRBV4-3,TRBJ1-1,12,ASSQGGRGAEAF
many,TRBD2,TRBV5-1,TRBJ2-7,12,ASTKGGHSYEQY
-,TRBD2,TRBV12-3/TRBV12-4,TRBJ2-7,16,ASSLVPPLAVSSYEQY
many,-,TRBV29-1,TRBJ1-1,10,SVVGGRAEAF
-,-,TRBV28,TRBJ1-6,13,ASKAGSSYNSPLH
-,TRBD2,TRBV19,TRBJ2-5,12,ACRKTSGIETQY
few,TRBD1,TRBV5-1,TRBJ2-6,17,ASSQIGQGPFSGANVLT
few,-,TRBV25-1,TRBJ2-7,13,ASSGGAVGSYEQY
-,TRBD2,TRBV29-1,TRBJ2-7,12,SVIHDSGAYEQY
few,-,TRBV6-2/TRBV6-3,TRBJ2-7,11,ASSDWGPHEQY
-,TRBD1,TRBV11-2,TRBJ2-7,14,ASSQQGQGNSYEQY
few,-,TRBV27,TRBJ1-1,13,ASILHPLTDTEAF
many,-,TRBV7-9,TRBJ1-2,14,ASSLMGPSFDYGYT